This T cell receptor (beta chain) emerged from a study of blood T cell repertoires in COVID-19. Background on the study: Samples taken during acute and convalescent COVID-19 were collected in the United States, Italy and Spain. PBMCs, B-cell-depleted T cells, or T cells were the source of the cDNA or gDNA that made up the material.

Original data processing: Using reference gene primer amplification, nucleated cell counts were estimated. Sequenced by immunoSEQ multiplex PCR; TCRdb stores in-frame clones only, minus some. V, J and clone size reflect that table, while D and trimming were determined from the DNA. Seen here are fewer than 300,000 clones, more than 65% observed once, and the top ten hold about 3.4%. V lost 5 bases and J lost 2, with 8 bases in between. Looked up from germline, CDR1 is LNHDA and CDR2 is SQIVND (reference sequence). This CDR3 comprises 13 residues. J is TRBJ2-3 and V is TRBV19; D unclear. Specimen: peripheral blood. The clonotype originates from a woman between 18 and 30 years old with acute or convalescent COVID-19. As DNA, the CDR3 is TGTGCCAGTAGTGGGCCCGACACAGATACGCAGTATTTT. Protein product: CASSGPDTDTQYF.